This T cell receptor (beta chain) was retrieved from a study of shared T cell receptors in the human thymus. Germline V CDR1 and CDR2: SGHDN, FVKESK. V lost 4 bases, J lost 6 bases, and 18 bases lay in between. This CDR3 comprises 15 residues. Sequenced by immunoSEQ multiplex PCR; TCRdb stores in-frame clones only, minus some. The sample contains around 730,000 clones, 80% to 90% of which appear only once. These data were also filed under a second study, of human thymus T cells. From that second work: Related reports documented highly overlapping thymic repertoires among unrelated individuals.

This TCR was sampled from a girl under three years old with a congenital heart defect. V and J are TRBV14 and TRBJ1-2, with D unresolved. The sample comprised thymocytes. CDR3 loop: CASSPLGTDPDGYTF. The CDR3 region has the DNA TGTGCCAGCAGCCCCCTTGGCACAGACCCGGATGGCTACACCTTC.